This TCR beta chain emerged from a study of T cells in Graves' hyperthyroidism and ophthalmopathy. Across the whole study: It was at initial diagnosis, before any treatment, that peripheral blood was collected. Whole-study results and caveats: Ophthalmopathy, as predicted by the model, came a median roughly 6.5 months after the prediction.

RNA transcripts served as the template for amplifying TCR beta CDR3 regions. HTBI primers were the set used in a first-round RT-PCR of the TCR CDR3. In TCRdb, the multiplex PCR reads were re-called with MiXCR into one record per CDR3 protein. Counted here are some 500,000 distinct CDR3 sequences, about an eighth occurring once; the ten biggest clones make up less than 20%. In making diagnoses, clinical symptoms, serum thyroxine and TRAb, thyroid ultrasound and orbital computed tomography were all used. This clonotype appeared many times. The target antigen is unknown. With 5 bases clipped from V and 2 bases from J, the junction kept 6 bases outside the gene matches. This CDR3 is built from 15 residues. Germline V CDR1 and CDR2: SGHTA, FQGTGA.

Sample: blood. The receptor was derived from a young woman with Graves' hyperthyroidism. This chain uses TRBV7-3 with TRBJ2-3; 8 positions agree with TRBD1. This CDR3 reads CASSQGQVHTDTQYF. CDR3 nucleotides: TGTGCCAGCAGCCAGGGACAGGTTCACACAGATACGCAGTATTTT.